These 2 T cell receptor beta chains share one sample of origin, sequenced in a study of blood T cell repertoires in COVID-19. Some clones are missing from TCRdb's copy, which holds only in-frame ones; the method was immunoSEQ multiplex PCR. The sample records about 100,000 clones, over 80% being singletons. Sequences were obtained from peripheral blood. All receptors derive from a woman aged 25 to 39 with acute or convalescent COVID-19.

The chain couples TRBV7-2 to TRBJ1-5, with 7 bases lining up with TRBD1. Germline V gene sequence: CDR1 SGHTA, CDR2 FQGNSA. Trimming at V came to 2 bases and at J to 3 bases, leaving 4 bases not matched to a gene. This CDR3 is 15 amino acids long. The CDR3 loop is CASSLRGRNNQPQHF. The CDR3 DNA follows: TGTGCCAGCAGCTTAAGGGGGCGGAACAATCAGCCCCAGCATTTT.

This rearrangement joins TRBV5-4 to TRBJ1-2; D remains unclear. The CDR3 sequence is 15 residues long. Trimming left V 0 bases short and J 8 bases short, with 17 bases between. The germline V gene encodes CDR1 SGHNT and CDR2 YYREEE (reference sequence). The CDR3 nucleotides read TGTGCCAGCAGCTTGGCTGAGTTAACGGGTTGGGGCTACACCTTC. Its translation: CASSLAELTGWGYTF.